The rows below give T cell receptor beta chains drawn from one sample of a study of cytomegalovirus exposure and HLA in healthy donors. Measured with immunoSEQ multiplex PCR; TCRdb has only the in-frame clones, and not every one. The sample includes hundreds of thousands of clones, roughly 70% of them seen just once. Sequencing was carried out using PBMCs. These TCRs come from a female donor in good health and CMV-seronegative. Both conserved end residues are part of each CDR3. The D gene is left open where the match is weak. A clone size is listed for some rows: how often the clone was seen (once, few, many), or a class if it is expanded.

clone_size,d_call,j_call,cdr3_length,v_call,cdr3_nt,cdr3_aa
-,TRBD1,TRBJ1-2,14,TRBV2,TGTGCCAGCAGCGCGACGGGACAGCTCTATGGCTACACCTTC,CASSATGQLYGYTF
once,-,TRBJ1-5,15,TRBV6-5,TGTGCCAGCAGACCCGGGGAGGGAATGGCACAGCCCCAGCATTTT,CASRPGEGMAQPQHF
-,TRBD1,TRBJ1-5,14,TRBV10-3,TGTGCCATCAGTACCGGGACAGGCAATCAGCCCCAGCATTTT,CAISTGTGNQPQHF
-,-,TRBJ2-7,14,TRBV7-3,TGTGCCAGCAGCTTACCGGCAGAGGACTACGAGCAGTACTTC,CASSLPAEDYEQYF
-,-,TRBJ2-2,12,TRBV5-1,TGCGCCAGCAGCTTGACGGGGGGGGAGCTGTTTTTT,CASSLTGGELFF
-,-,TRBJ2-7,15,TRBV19,TGTGCCAGTAGTAAGCGACCTGGAGGGTCCTACGAGCAGTACTTC,CASSKRPGGSYEQYF
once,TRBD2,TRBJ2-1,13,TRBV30,TGTGCCTGGAGGCTAGCGGGGGGAAATGAGCAGTTCTTC,CAWRLAGGNEQFF
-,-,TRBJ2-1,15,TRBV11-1,TGTGCCAGCAGCTTAGCGGGAGAACCCTACAATGAGCAGTTCTTC,CASSLAGEPYNEQFF
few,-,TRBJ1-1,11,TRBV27,TGTGCCAGCAACCGGGGAACTGAAGCTTTCTTT,CASNRGTEAFF
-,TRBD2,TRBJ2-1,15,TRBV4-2,TGTGCCAGCAGCCAGGCGGGAGAATCCTACAATGAGCAGTTCTTC,CASSQAGESYNEQFF
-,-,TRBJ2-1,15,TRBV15,TGTGCCACCAGCAGAGATCTTCGACAGTCCCATGAGCAGTTCTTC,CATSRDLRQSHEQFF
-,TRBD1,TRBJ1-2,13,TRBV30,TGTGCCTGGACCATAGGGGGCGCGAATGGCTACACCTTC,CAWTIGGANGYTF
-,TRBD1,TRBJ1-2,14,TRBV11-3,TGTGCCAGCAGCCGCCGGGACAGAAACTATGGCTACACCTTC,CASSRRDRNYGYTF
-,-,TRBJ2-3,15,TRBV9,TGTGCCAGCAGCGTAGGCGGAGGGGGCACAGATACGCAGTATTTT,CASSVGGGGTDTQYF
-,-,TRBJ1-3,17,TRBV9,TGTGCCAGCAGCGTTACTACGGGGGGCTTCGGTGGAAACACCATATATTTT,CASSVTTGGFGGNTIYF
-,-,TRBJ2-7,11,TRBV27,TGTGCCAGCAGTTCCCTCCGGGAGCAGTACTTC,CASSSLREQYF
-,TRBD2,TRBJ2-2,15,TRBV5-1,TGCGCCAGCTGGGCTAGCGGGAGTAGGACCGGGGAGCTGTTTTTT,CASWASGSRTGELFF
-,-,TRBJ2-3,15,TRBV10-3,TGTGCCATCAGTAAGGTAGAGGTCGGGGCAGATACGCAGTATTTT,CAISKVEVGADTQYF